The present TCR beta chain was sequenced within a study of T cells after yellow fever vaccination. Points from the study as a whole: Detected again after the booster were most primary-vaccination clones, at approximately 95% CD4 and 88% CD8. A secondary response was less intense yet reached its peak sooner, at day 5 versus 15.

MiXCR was run by TCRdb on the 5' RACE reads, yielding one entry per CDR3 protein. The sample records a few hundred thousand distinct CDR3 sequences, around 7% being singletons. As regards this clonotype: Its matching antigen is unknown.

Germline CDR1 reads LGHNA; CDR2 reads YSLEER. There are 19 residues in the CDR3. The V and J ends lost 3 bases and 3 bases, in that order; junction bases with no gene match: 11. The receptor comes from a man between 18 and 29 years old who received the YFV17D yellow fever vaccine. Sequenced material: PBMCs, taken about 41 days after the first yellow fever vaccination. The chain couples TRBV4-3 to TRBJ2-6, with TRBD1 identical over 10 bases. This CDR3 is CASSHRTGGRQGGANVLTF. The DNA for the CDR3 is TGCGCCAGCAGCCACCGGACAGGGGGGCGCCAGGGTGGGGCCAACGTCCTGACTTTC.